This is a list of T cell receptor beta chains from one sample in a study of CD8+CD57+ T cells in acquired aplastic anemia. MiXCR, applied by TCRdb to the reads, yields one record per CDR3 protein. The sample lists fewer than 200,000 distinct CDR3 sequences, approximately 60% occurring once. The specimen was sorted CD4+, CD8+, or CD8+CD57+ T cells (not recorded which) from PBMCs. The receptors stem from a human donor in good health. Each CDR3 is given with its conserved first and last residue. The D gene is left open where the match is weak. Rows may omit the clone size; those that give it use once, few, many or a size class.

CATSVGGSLPSYEQYF,TGTGCCACCAGTGTCGGGGGCAGCCTCCCCTCCTACGAGCAGTACTTC,TRBJ2-7,.,TRBV5-4,.
CASSPRSSGQGFHEQYF,TGTGCCAGCAGCCCTCGCTCCTCGGGACAGGGGTTCCACGAGCAGTACTTC,TRBJ2-7,TRBD1,TRBV7-8,.
CASSFDAGSSYNEQFF,TGTGCCAGCAGTTTCGATGCGGGGAGCTCCTACAATGAGCAGTTCTTC,TRBJ2-1,.,TRBV2,few
CATGADYGYTF,TGTGCCACCGGAGCCGACTATGGCTACACCTTC,TRBJ1-2,.,TRBV24-1,many
CSARGTSGSTETQYF,TGCAGTGCTAGAGGTACTAGCGGGAGTACAGAGACCCAGTACTTC,TRBJ2-5,TRBD2,TRBV20-1,.
CASSHPKQGGGNQPQHF,TGTGCCAGCAGCCATCCTAAACAGGGCGGCGGCAATCAGCCCCAGCATTTT,TRBJ1-5,.,TRBV6-4,.
CATSPSGSSYEQYF,TGTGCCACCAGTCCTAGCGGGAGTAGCTACGAGCAGTACTTC,TRBJ2-7,TRBD2,TRBV24-1,.
CATSREIYSYEQYF,TGTGCCACCAGCAGAGAGATCTACTCCTACGAGCAGTACTTC,TRBJ2-7,.,TRBV15,.
CASRLQPHNEQFF,TGTGCCAGCAGACTTCAACCCCACAATGAGCAGTTCTTC,TRBJ2-1,.,TRBV7-2,.
CASTNGGTTEAFF,TGTGCCAGTACCAATGGGGGTACGACTGAAGCTTTCTTT,TRBJ1-1,.,TRBV19,many
CASSLGLSGTDTQYF,TGTGCCAGCAGCTTGGGACTATCCGGCACAGATACGCAGTATTTT,TRBJ2-3,TRBD2,TRBV7-3,few
CSVLAANTNYGYTF,TGCAGCGTTTTAGCCGCTAATACTAACTATGGCTACACCTTC,TRBJ1-2,.,TRBV29-1,.
CASSVGGQIGDF,TGTGCCAGCAGCGTAGGGGGTCAAATAGGGGACTTC,TRBJ2-7,.,TRBV7-9,.
CASSNRDRGSYEQYF,TGTGCCAGCAGCAACCGGGACAGGGGATCCTACGAGCAGTACTTC,TRBJ2-7,TRBD1,TRBV7-2,few
CASSSLELQFF,TGTGCCAGCAGCTCACTAGAGTTGCAGTTCTTC,TRBJ2-1,.,TRBV7-2,.
CSVWGDSYEQYF,TGCAGCGTCTGGGGGGACTCCTACGAGCAGTACTTC,TRBJ2-7,.,TRBV29-1,.
CASSMGLAGTNEQFF,TGTGCCAGCAGCATGGGACTAGCGGGAACCAATGAGCAGTTCTTC,TRBJ2-1,TRBD2,TRBV7-9,.
CASSVEGRDTEAFF,TGTGCCAGCAGCGTAGAGGGCAGGGACACTGAAGCTTTCTTT,TRBJ1-1,.,TRBV9,.
CASSLNYGQQNNEQFF,TGTGCCAGCAGCTTAAACTATGGACAGCAAAACAATGAGCAGTTCTTC,TRBJ2-1,.,TRBV7-6,.
CASSEYIASGETQYF,TGTGCCAGCAGTGAATATATCGCTAGCGGAGAGACCCAGTACTTC,TRBJ2-5,TRBD2,TRBV25-1,.
CASSDPSGGEFF,TGTGCCAGCAGCGATCCTAGCGGGGGGGAGTTCTTC,TRBJ2-1,TRBD2,TRBV9,.
CASSYTPGGDYLGDEQYF,TGTGCCAGCAGTTATACCCCAGGGGGAGATTATCTAGGGGACGAGCAGTACTTC,TRBJ2-7,TRBD1,TRBV5-5,.
CASSDFDRGPFSQFF,TGTGCCAGCAGTGACTTCGACAGGGGTCCCTTCTCGCAGTTCTTC,TRBJ2-1,TRBD1,TRBV6-1,.
CASSQELRDTEAFF,TGCGCCAGCAGCCAAGAGTTAAGGGACACTGAAGCTTTCTTT,TRBJ1-1,.,TRBV4-1,.
CASSPTTGEPTYEQYF,TGTGCCAGCAGCCCCACGACAGGGGAGCCCACCTACGAGCAGTACTTC,TRBJ2-7,TRBD1,TRBV7-9,.
CASNQRPDGYTF,TGTGCCAGTAACCAGAGACCGGATGGCTACACCTTC,TRBJ1-2,.,TRBV19,.
CAISPALRDEQFF,TGTGCCATCAGTCCCGCCCTACGGGATGAGCAGTTCTTC,TRBJ2-1,.,TRBV10-3,.
CASSTNSGANVLTF,TGTGCCAGCAGCACAAACTCTGGGGCCAACGTCCTGACTTTC,TRBJ2-6,.,TRBV9,many
CASSIVNSLGQPQHF,TGTGCCAGTAGTATAGTTAACAGCCTAGGTCAGCCCCAGCATTTT,TRBJ1-5,.,TRBV7-9,.
CASSPWGQLYEQYF,TGTGCCAGCAGCCCTTGGGGACAGCTCTACGAGCAGTACTTC,TRBJ2-7,TRBD1,TRBV2,.
CASSDEGGGGYTF,TGTGCCAGCAGTGATGAAGGGGGAGGCGGCTACACCTTC,TRBJ1-2,.,TRBV11-2,.
CSAKNANEQFF,TGCAGTGCTAAGAACGCGAATGAGCAGTTCTTC,TRBJ2-1,.,TRBV20-1,few
CAISESPRTEAFF,TGTGCCATCAGTGAGTCGCCTCGGACTGAAGCTTTCTTT,TRBJ1-1,.,TRBV10-3,.
CASSTRQGNERLFF,TGTGCCAGTAGTACCCGACAGGGTAATGAAAGACTGTTTTTT,TRBJ1-4,TRBD1,TRBV19,.
CASSPPVRAYEQYF,TGTGCCAGCTCACCACCGGTCAGAGCCTACGAGCAGTACTTC,TRBJ2-7,.,TRBV18,many
CASSYVGGEGYNEQFF,TGTGCCAGCAGCTACGTAGGGGGAGAGGGTTACAATGAGCAGTTCTTC,TRBJ2-1,.,TRBV6-6,.
CASRLAGRTGELFF,TGTGCCAGCAGACTAGCGGGAAGGACCGGGGAGCTGTTTTTT,TRBJ2-2,TRBD2,TRBV2,.
CASSLIDFAGYTF,TGTGCCAGCAGCTTAATTGACTTCGCCGGCTACACCTTC,TRBJ1-2,.,TRBV7-9,.
CASRSGLAVNTGELFF,TGTGCCAGCAGATCGGGGCTAGCGGTTAACACCGGGGAGCTGTTTTTT,TRBJ2-2,TRBD2,TRBV28,few
CASSSTSAKWDEQYF,TGCGCCAGCAGCTCGACTAGCGCGAAGTGGGACGAGCAGTACTTC,TRBJ2-7,TRBD2,TRBV5-1,.
CASIGTGLRGTEAFF,TGTGCCAGTATCGGGACAGGGCTTCGGGGCACTGAAGCTTTCTTT,TRBJ1-1,TRBD1,TRBV19,few
CASSFSGLVYEQFF,TGTGCCAGCAGTTTTTCGGGACTAGTCTATGAGCAGTTCTTC,TRBJ2-1,TRBD2,TRBV12-3/TRBV12-4,many
CASSQELAGLGPYGYTF,TGTGCCAGCAGCCAAGAACTGGCGGGGCTTGGTCCCTATGGCTACACCTTC,TRBJ1-2,.,TRBV7-8,.
CSARTGQGGNTIYF,TGCAGTGCTAGAACGGGACAGGGGGGTAACACCATATATTTT,TRBJ1-3,TRBD1,TRBV20-1,.
CASSLNRFAGELFF,TGTGCCAGCAGTTTAAACAGGTTTGCCGGGGAGCTGTTTTTT,TRBJ2-2,.,TRBV28,.
CATSSATQGRQYF,TGTGCCACCAGCAGTGCTACACAGGGCCGGCAGTATTTT,TRBJ2-3,.,TRBV15,.
CSARGGDLFYEQYF,TGCAGTGCTAGGGGAGGGGACCTATTCTACGAGCAGTACTTC,TRBJ2-7,TRBD2,TRBV20-1,once